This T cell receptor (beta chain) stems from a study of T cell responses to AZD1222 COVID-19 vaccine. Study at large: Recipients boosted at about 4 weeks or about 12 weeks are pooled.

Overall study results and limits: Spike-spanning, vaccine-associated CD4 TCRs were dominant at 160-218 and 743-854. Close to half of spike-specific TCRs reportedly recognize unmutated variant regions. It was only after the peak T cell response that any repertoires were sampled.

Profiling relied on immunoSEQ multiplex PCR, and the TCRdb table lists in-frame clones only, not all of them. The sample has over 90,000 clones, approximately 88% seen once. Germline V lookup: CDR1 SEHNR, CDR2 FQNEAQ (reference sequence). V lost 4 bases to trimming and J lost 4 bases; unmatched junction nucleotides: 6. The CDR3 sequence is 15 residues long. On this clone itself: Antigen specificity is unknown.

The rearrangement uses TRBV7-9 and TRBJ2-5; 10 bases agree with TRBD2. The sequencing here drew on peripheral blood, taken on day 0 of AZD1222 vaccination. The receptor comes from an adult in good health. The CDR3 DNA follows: TGTGCCAGCAGCTCCTTAGCGGGGGGAGGAGAGACCCAGTACTTC. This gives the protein CASSSLAGGGETQYF.